This T cell receptor (beta chain) was documented in a study of T cell repertoires in cytomegalovirus infection. Study context: CMV epitopes, recently identified HLA-C-restricted and well-studied HLA-B-restricted, were used.

Overall study results and limits: HLA-C-restricted CMV clonotypes gave the most frequent clonotype in two of eight donors.

TCRdb itself ran the reads through MiXCR, one entry per CDR3 protein. Among roughly 87,000 distinct CDR3 sequences listed, about 31% were seen once. Concerning this clonotype: What it recognizes is unknown.

From germline, CDR1 is MNHEY and CDR2 SMNVEV (reference sequence). The CDR3 is 15 residues long. V was trimmed by 3 bases and J by 3 bases, leaving 13 bases between them. The chain couples TRBV27 to TRBJ2-3; a weak D match, TRBD1 (6 bases). The sequence came from a human donor in good health (CMV status not recorded). Some clones in this sample may be carry-over from other donors' samples. Sequenced here: CD8+ T cells from cultured PBMCs, sampled from culture after CMV antigen stimulation. CDR3 loop: CASSLAGARTDTQYF. The CDR3 DNA sequence: TGTGCCAGCAGTTTGGCAGGGGCGCGAACAGATACGCAGTATTTT.